One and the same sample provided the 31 T cell receptor beta chains below, sequenced in a study of CD8 T cells in Susac syndrome. An input of about 0.5 to 1 ug of RNA was subjected to reverse transcription using random hexamers. Using its own MiXCR run on the immunoSEQ multiplex PCR reads, TCRdb lists one record per CDR3 protein. The sample contains approximately 300,000 distinct CDR3 sequences, around nine tenths of which appear only once. Sequenced input: CD8+ T cells from PBMCs. The receptors derive from a human donor with multiple sclerosis.

V usage is TRBV28 and J usage is TRBJ2-3, with D possibly TRBD1 on 6 matching bases. The CDR3 has 17 residues. Germline lookup yields CDR1 MDHEN and CDR2 SYDVKM. Trimming took 3 bases from V and 1 from J, leaving 17 bases between them. As DNA, the CDR3 is TGTGCCAGCAGTTTGCTCGTTGGGGGCGCGGGCACAGATACGCAGTATTTT. Its protein is CASSLLVGGAGTDTQYF. The full variable domain, its missing parts supplied by reference TRBV28 and TRBJ2-3, is DVKVTQSSRYLVKRTGEKVFLECVQDMDHENMFWYRQDPGLGLRLIYFSYDVKMKEKGDIPEGYSVSREKKERFSLILESASTNQTSMYLCASSLLVGGAGTDTQYFGPGTRLTVL.

A few counts support this clonotype. The chain couples TRBV28 to TRBJ1-5; D gene unclear. The CDR3 covers 11 residues. Germline V gene lookup returns CDR1 MDHEN and CDR2 SYDVKM. Trimming pared 2 bases from V and 6 bases from J, leaving 2 bases between. This CDR3 is CASSLGQPQHF. CDR3 sequence (DNA): TGTGCCAGCAGTTTAGGTCAGCCCCAGCATTTT. Supplemented by reference TRBV28 and TRBJ1-5, the full variable domain reads DVKVTQSSRYLVKRTGEKVFLECVQDMDHENMFWYRQDPGLGLRLIYFSYDVKMKEKGDIPEGYSVSREKKERFSLILESASTNQTSMYLCASSLGQPQHFGDGTRLSIL.

This rearrangement joins TRBV28 to TRBJ2-1; TRBD2 aligns across 10 bases. The trim removed 7 bases at V and 2 bases at J, leaving 5 bases unmatched. Germline values: CDR1 MDHEN, CDR2 SYDVKM. The CDR3 is made up of 15 amino acids. CDR3 DNA sequence: TGTGCCAGCACCATCGGGACTAGCGCCTACAATGAGCAGTTCTTC. This translates into CASTIGTSAYNEQFF.

V gene TRBV6-6 combines with J gene TRBJ2-3, with D perhaps matching TRBD1 (6 bases). Trimming shortened V by 6 bases and J by 2 bases, and 15 bases separated the two germline ends. The germline V gene encodes CDR1 MNHNY and CDR2 SVGAGI (reference sequence). The CDR3 contains 15 residues. The CDR3 sequence: CASSSRDTITDTQYF. The DNA for the CDR3 is TGTGCCAGCAGCAGCCGGGACACCATCACAGATACGCAGTATTTT.

The chain recombines TRBV15 with TRBJ2-7, with 7 bases matching TRBD1. J gave up 4 bases and V 3 bases, and 9 bases lay outside the gene matches. Per germline, CDR1 LNHNV and CDR2 YYDKDF (reference sequence). This CDR3 region has 15 residues. Here the CDR3 reads CATSSSGTVSYEQYF. The CDR3 coding sequence is TGTGCCACCAGCAGCTCCGGGACAGTCTCTTACGAGCAGTACTTC.

This chain connects TRBV4-3 to TRBJ2-2, with TRBD1 identical over 7 bases. J lost 0 bases, V lost 1 base, and 5 bases had no gene match. Germline V gene data show CDR1 as LGHNA and CDR2 as YSLEER. The CDR3 totals 17 residues. The CDR3 DNA reads TGCGCCAGCAGCCAAGCCTTGGGACAGACGAACACCGGGGAGCTGTTTTTT. Protein product: CASSQALGQTNTGELFF.

The sample holds a few counts of this clonotype. This chain uses TRBV6-4 with TRBJ2-3, with a possible D match to TRBD2 (6 bases). CDR1 and CDR2 from the germline V gene are MRHNA and SNTAGT. CDR3 length equals 14 residues. Trimming removed 2 bases at V and 4 bases at J, with 10 bases between. CDR3 nucleotide sequence: TGTGCCAGCAGTGACGGGACTGGCGCAGATACGCAGTATTTT. Its translation is CASSDGTGADTQYF.

The rearrangement uses TRBV29-1 and TRBJ2-2; 7 nucleotides line up with TRBD2. CDR3 length: 12 amino acids. The V gene end was trimmed by 6 bases and the J gene end by 7 bases; junction bases not matched to a gene: 5. CDR1 is SQVTM and CDR2 is ANQGSEA in the germline V gene. CDR3: CSVGRPGGELFF. CDR3 in DNA: TGCAGCGTCGGGAGGCCGGGCGGGGAGCTGTTTTTT.

This clonotype was found a few times. The chain combines TRBV4-2 with TRBJ1-1; no definite D call. Germline V lookup: CDR1 LGHNA, CDR2 YNFKEQ. Deletions cut 2 bases from V and 2 bases from J, with 12 bases between. This CDR3 has 15 residues. The CDR3 DNA reads TGTGCCAGCAGCCAAAGTCTTACCGAAAACACTGAAGCTTTCTTT. It encodes CASSQSLTENTEAFF.

This clonotype was seen a few times. The rearrangement uses TRBV9 and TRBJ2-3; possible D gene TRBD1, 5 bases. Trimming removed 0 bases at V and 3 bases at J, with 11 bases between. CDR3 length: 15 amino acids. Looked up from germline, CDR1 is SGDLS and CDR2 is YYNGEE. The CDR3, as DNA: TGTGCCAGCAGCGTAGCTAGGGGCCTTACAGATACGCAGTATTTT. The encoded protein is CASSVARGLTDTQYF.

The J gene is TRBJ1-5, the V gene TRBV2; TRBD1 aligns across 10 bases. Germline loops: CDR1 SNHLY, CDR2 FYNNEI. Trimming at V came to 7 bases and at J to 2 bases, leaving 8 bases not matched to a gene. This CDR3 has 16 amino acids. The CDR3 nucleotides are TGTGCCAGCATGGGATCGGACAGGGGGGGCAATCAGCCCCAGCATTTT. It translates to CASMGSDRGGNQPQHF.

The rearrangement links TRBV5-1 to TRBJ2-7, with 9 bases aligning to TRBD1. Germline lookup yields CDR1 SGHRS and CDR2 YFSETQ. V shed 4 bases, J shed 1 base, and the junction held 6 bases outside the gene matches. The CDR3 has 15 amino acids. CDR3 protein: CASSPQGTGSYEQYF. The CDR3 nucleotides are TGCGCCAGCAGCCCCCAAGGGACAGGGTCCTACGAGCAGTACTTC.

The rearrangement uses TRBV5-4 and TRBJ2-7; D unresolved. This CDR3 comprises 11 residues. Germline V CDR1 and CDR2: SGHNT, YYREEE (reference sequence). Trimming stripped 2 bases from V and 6 bases from J, with 6 bases between. This CDR3 is CASSLRTEQYF. CDR3 nucleotide sequence: TGTGCCAGCAGCTTACGGACCGAGCAGTACTTC.

This clonotype was counted a single time. This chain uses TRBV21-1 with TRBJ2-5. TRBV21-1 is a documented pseudogene. This CDR3 has 14 residues. This CDR3 reads CASSNGSYQETQYF. In nucleotides, the CDR3 is TGTGCCAGCAGCAACGGGTCGTACCAAGAGACCCAGTACTTC.

The chain couples TRBV6-2 or TRBV6-3 to TRBJ1-6; 9 bases fit TRBD1. CDR3 length equals 23 residues. Germline CDR1 reads MNHEY; CDR2 reads SVGEGT. The trim removed 6 bases at V and 6 bases at J, leaving 30 bases unmatched. CDR3 loop: CASRIPHVNIASGTGRFNSPLHF. The CDR3 DNA reads as TGTGCCAGCAGGATCCCTCACGTCAATATCGCGTCCGGGACAGGGCGTTTTAATTCACCCCTCCACTTT.

The gene calls are TRBV9 and TRBJ2-7, with 11 bases identical to TRBD2. Germline V gives CDR1 SGDLS, CDR2 YYNGEE. Trimming took 3 bases from V and 3 from J; bases not matched to a gene: 8. The CDR3 has 16 residues. The CDR3 loop is CASSGFPGLADYEQYF. CDR3 nucleotide sequence: TGTGCCAGCAGCGGTTTTCCGGGACTAGCGGACTACGAGCAGTACTTC. Complete variable domain (other parts from reference TRBV9 and TRBJ2-7): DSGVTQTPKHLITATGQRVTLRCSPRSGDLSVYWYQQSLDQGLQFLIQYYNGEERAKGNILERFSAQQFPDLHSELNLSSLELGDSALYFCASSGFPGLADYEQYFGPGTRLTVT.

This sequence joins TRBV6-1 and TRBJ1-2, with unresolved D. CDR3 size: 13 residues. Germline lookup yields CDR1 MNHNS and CDR2 SASEGT. V was cut by 6 bases and J by 4 bases, with 12 bases left in between. CDR3 residues: CASRKDAIYGYTF. The CDR3 DNA follows: TGTGCCAGCAGAAAGGACGCGATCTATGGCTACACCTTC.

This clonotype was seen just once. The gene calls are TRBV28 and TRBJ2-3, with D perhaps TRBD1 or TRBD2 (6 bases each). Per the germline V gene, CDR1 is MDHEN and CDR2 is SYDVKM. The CDR3 has 16 residues. The V and J ends lost 5 bases and 4 bases respectively, with 19 bases between them. The CDR3 DNA follows: TGTGCCAGCAGTCCAGATGAGGGGGGCAGGGCAGATACGCAGTATTTT. Its translation is CASSPDEGGRADTQYF. Filled out from reference TRBV28 and TRBJ2-3, the complete variable domain reads DVKVTQSSRYLVKRTGEKVFLECVQDMDHENMFWYRQDPGLGLRLIYFSYDVKMKEKGDIPEGYSVSREKKERFSLILESASTNQTSMYLCASSPDEGGRADTQYFGPGTRLTVL.

The chain combines TRBV2 with TRBJ2-7; no clear D gene. Germline values: CDR1 SNHLY, CDR2 FYNNEI. V gave up 10 bases and J gave up 0 bases, with 13 bases separating them. The CDR3 extends over 13 amino acids. CDR3 residues: CANILDNSYEQYF. DNA of the CDR3: TGTGCCAACATCCTTGACAACTCCTACGAGCAGTACTTC. The whole variable domain, remainder taken from reference TRBV2 and TRBJ2-7, is EPEVTQTPSHQVTQMGQEVILRCVPISNHLYFYWYRQILGQKVEFLVSFYNNEISEKSEIFDDQFSVERPDGSNFTLKIRSTKLEDSAMYFCANILDNSYEQYFGPGTRLTVT.

The chain combines TRBV30 with TRBJ1-3; D unresolved. Trimming stripped 4 bases from V and 0 bases from J, with 4 bases between. CDR3 size: 12 residues. Germline V gene lookup returns CDR1 GTSNPN and CDR2 SVGIG (reference sequence). The CDR3: CAWIFSGNTIYF. In DNA, the CDR3 is TGTGCCTGGATCTTCTCTGGAAACACCATATATTTT.

The chain employs TRBV2 and TRBJ2-7; no clear D. This CDR3 is 10 amino acids long. Per germline, CDR1 SNHLY and CDR2 FYNNEI. With 8 bases removed from V and 5 bases from J, the gap between germline ends came to 7 bases. In DNA, the CDR3 is TGTGCCAGCCTGTCCGACGAGCAGTACTTC. As protein: CASLSDEQYF.

The V gene is TRBV29-1, the J gene TRBJ2-7, with D possibly TRBD1 on 6 matching bases. CDR3 size: 12 residues. Germline V gene data show CDR1 as SQVTM and CDR2 as ANQGSEA. V was shortened by 6 bases and J by 2 bases, with 11 bases between the two germline ends. CDR3 in amino acids: CSVLQGPYEQYF. The CDR3 coding sequence is TGCAGCGTCTTACAGGGACCCTACGAGCAGTACTTC.

This rearrangement joins TRBV2 to TRBJ2-5; no definite D call. Germline V gene lookup returns CDR1 SNHLY and CDR2 FYNNEI. The CDR3 spans 12 residues. V was shortened by 2 bases and J by 3 bases, with 4 bases between the two germline ends. The CDR3 is CASSEMEETQYF. The CDR3 region has the DNA TGTGCCAGCAGTGAAATGGAAGAGACCCAGTACTTC.

The chain is built from TRBV12-3 or TRBV12-4 and TRBJ2-3; 9 bases are shared with TRBD1. The CDR3 is 14 residues long. Trimming removed 8 bases from V and 1 base from J; junction bases left unmatched: 4. The CDR3 DNA is TGTGCCAGCGCCAGACAGGGGGGCACAGATACGCAGTATTTT. Encoded protein: CASARQGGTDTQYF.

The chain recombines TRBV20-1 with TRBJ2-7; D not resolved. CDR3 length: 14 residues. V lost 5 bases and J lost 2, with 16 bases in between. The germline V gene has CDR1 DFQATT and CDR2 SNEGSKA (reference sequence). The CDR3 reads CSAPFGASPYEQYF. In DNA, the CDR3 is TGCAGTGCTCCCTTCGGCGCGTCACCCTACGAGCAGTACTTC.

This clonotype has a handful of counts. The genes are TRBV27 and TRBJ2-1; D remains unclear. The germline CDR1 and CDR2 sequences are MNHEY and SMNVEV (reference sequence). V lost 3 bases and J lost 6, with 3 bases in between. This CDR3 spans 11 amino acids. CDR3 nucleotide sequence: TGTGCCAGCAGTTTTATCAATGAGCAGTTCTTC. Its translation is CASSFINEQFF.

This chain uses TRBV13 with TRBJ1-2, with TRBD1 identical over 8 bases. The CDR3 has 14 residues. The ends lost 0 bases at V and 4 bases at J; junction bases unmatched: 1. Per the germline V gene, CDR1 is PRHDT and CDR2 is FYEKMQ (reference sequence). The CDR3 region is CASSLGQGAYGYTF. The DNA for the CDR3 is TGTGCCAGCAGCTTAGGCCAGGGGGCCTATGGCTACACCTTC.

This chain links TRBV7-2 with TRBJ2-3, with D hard to call. The V end lost 0 bases, the J end lost 2 bases, and 3 bases lay between the germline ends. Germline V lookup: CDR1 SGHTA, CDR2 FQGNSA. The length of the CDR3 is 13 residues. The DNA of the CDR3 is TGTGCCAGCAGCTTAGCGCCCACAGATACGCAGTATTTT. Translated: CASSLAPTDTQYF.

This clonotype appeared a few times. This chain uses TRBV5-6 with TRBJ2-1; maybe TRBD1 (8 bases). The V gene's germline CDR1 is SGHDT and CDR2 YYEEEE. The CDR3 extends over 15 amino acids. Trimming cost V 4 bases and J 4 bases, with 15 bases left between them. The CDR3 loop is CASSGQGGGYNEQFF. CDR3 bases: TGTGCCAGCAGCGGACAGGGAGGGGGTTACAATGAGCAGTTCTTC.

This clonotype appeared a few times. This sequence joins TRBV14 and TRBJ2-7, with TRBD1 matching 7 bases. The length of the CDR3 is 15 residues. The germline gives CDR1 SGHDN, CDR2 FVKESK. Trimming removed 5 bases from V and 3 bases from J; junction bases left unmatched: 10. The CDR3 coding sequence is TGTGCCAGCAGCTCCTTCCGGGACAGTGGCTACGAGCAGTACTTC. It codes for CASSSFRDSGYEQYF.

V usage is TRBV4-2 and J usage is TRBJ2-3; 9 positions match TRBD2. CDR1 is LGHNA and CDR2 is YNFKEQ in the germline V gene. The CDR3 has 16 amino acids. V dropped 3 bases and J dropped 4; count of bases not matched to a gene: 8. The DNA of the CDR3 is TGTGCCAGCAGCCAGGGACTAGCTGGGGGTGCAGATACGCAGTATTTT. It is translated as CASSQGLAGGADTQYF.